The subject of this entry is one T cell receptor (beta chain). Its antigen is undetermined. The CDR3 loop spans 16 amino acids. Unmatched junction bases numbered 9, after V lost 5 bases and J lost 4 bases. The germline V gene encodes CDR1 SGHDN and CDR2 FVKESK. The data originate from a study of cytomegalovirus exposure and HLA in healthy donors. Study-wide results and limits: The analysis excluded some indistinguishable V segments, including TRBV6-2 and TRBV6-3.

The PCR contained 60 Vbeta and 13 Jbeta primers. TCRdb's copy holds only in-frame clones and misses some; the assay was immunoSEQ multiplex PCR. The sample shows 150,000 to 200,000 clones, 70% to 85% of them seen only once. This sequence was found in a woman aged 25 to 39 in good health and CMV-seropositive. The genes are TRBV14 and TRBJ2-2; TRBD1 matches at 8 bases. Material: PBMCs. The CDR3: CASSSTGQGFTGELFF. The CDR3 DNA is TGTGCCAGCAGCTCGACCGGACAGGGTTTCACCGGGGAGCTGTTTTTT.